These 9 T cell receptor beta chains originate from one sample sequenced in a study of cytomegalovirus exposure and HLA in healthy donors. PCR amplification relied on 60 Vbeta primers (plus 13 Jbeta primers). Sequencing used immunoSEQ multiplex PCR; TCRdb keeps in-frame clones, though not all of them. Of 150,000 to 200,000 clones in the sample, more than 65% were seen once. The sequencing sample was made of PBMCs. These TCRs come from a man aged 18 to 35 in good health and CMV-seropositive.

The rearrangement joins TRBV9 to TRBJ1-1; perhaps TRBD1 as D (5 bases). Germline V CDR1 and CDR2: SGDLS, YYNGEE. This CDR3 is built from 15 residues. The ends were cut back, 4 bases at V and 6 bases at J, with 19 bases in the middle. This CDR3 reads CASSPSQGAYSEAFF. The CDR3 nucleotides are TGTGCCAGCAGCCCTTCGCAGGGCGCTTATTCTGAAGCTTTCTTT.

The chain joins TRBV5-1 to TRBJ2-7; 13 bases are a match to TRBD2. Losses at the gene ends were 4 bases for V and 0 bases for J; bases not matched to a gene: 7. The V gene's germline CDR1 is SGHRS and CDR2 YFSETQ. The CDR3 covers 17 residues. DNA of the CDR3: TGCGCCAGCAGCCTCGGGACTAGCGGGGCCCGCTCCTACGAGCAGTACTTC. Its translation: CASSLGTSGARSYEQYF.

The chain links TRBV4-3 to TRBJ1-2, with D tentatively TRBD1 (5 bases). CDR1 and CDR2 (germline): LGHNA, YSLEER. The CDR3 is 13 amino acids. V lost 5 bases and J lost 5, with 12 bases in between. CDR3 region: CASSGGTAYGYTF. The CDR3 DNA is TGCGCCAGCAGCGGAGGGACGGCATATGGCTACACCTTC.

This clone was counted between two and nine times. The rearrangement links TRBV4-2 to TRBJ1-2, with 7 positions matching TRBD1. The CDR3 runs to 18 residues. Per germline, CDR1 LGHNA and CDR2 YNFKEQ. With 2 bases clipped from V and 0 bases from J, the junction kept 12 bases outside the gene matches. In DNA form, the CDR3 reads TGTGCCAGCAGCCAACGGCCCGGGACAGCCACCGCTAACTATGGCTACACCTTC. Its protein product is CASSQRPGTATANYGYTF.

V gene TRBV10-3 combines with J gene TRBJ2-1, with 9 bases aligning to TRBD2. The CDR3 has 15 amino acids. From germline, CDR1 is ENHRY and CDR2 SYGVKD. Trimming at V came to 2 bases and at J to 10 bases, leaving 9 bases not matched to a gene. The CDR3 loop is CAISEGLAGLQEQFF. The CDR3 DNA sequence: TGTGCCATCAGTGAGGGGCTAGCGGGATTACAAGAGCAGTTCTTC.

The J gene is TRBJ2-2, the V gene TRBV27, with D possibly being TRBD2 (7 bases). Trimming left V 8 bases short and J 5 bases short, with 18 bases between. From germline, CDR1 is MNHEY and CDR2 SMNVEV (reference sequence). CDR3 length: 15 amino acids. CDR3 residues: CASLERGGWTGELFF. The DNA for the CDR3 is TGTGCCAGCCTCGAAAGGGGGGGTTGGACCGGGGAGCTGTTTTTT.

As regards this clone: One end of the junction fails to match germline, which may point to a read error. The chain couples TRBV6-1 to TRBJ2-5; 7 positions agree with TRBD2. The CDR3 has 14 residues. CDR1 MNHNS and CDR2 SASEGT come from the germline V gene. In DNA form, the CDR3 reads TGTGCCAGTCGCCAGGGAGGGCCGGGGGAGACCCGGTACTTC. Encoded protein: CASRQGGPGETRYF.

This chain links TRBV6-1 with TRBJ2-7; no definite D call. V shed 6 bases and J shed 4 bases, with 7 bases lying between them. Germline V gene sequence: CDR1 MNHNS, CDR2 SASEGT. The CDR3 length is 11 residues. The CDR3 is CASRAVYEQYF. CDR3 DNA: TGTGCCAGCAGGGCTGTTTACGAGCAGTACTTC.

To note about this clone: The junction shows a germline mismatch at one end, possibly a read error. The chain joins TRBV7-7 to TRBJ2-3, with D unresolved. The germline gives CDR1 SSHAT, CDR2 FNYEAQ (reference sequence). The CDR3 is made up of 13 amino acids. This CDR3 reads CASSLSLEDTQYF. CDR3 in DNA: TGTGCTAGCAGCTTATCCTTGGAGGATACGCAGTATTTT.